A single sample gave rise to the 25 T cell receptor beta chains below, sequenced in a study of preoperative IRX-2 immunotherapy in early breast cancer. Libraries were prepared by immunoSEQ multiplex PCR; TCRdb keeps only in-frame clonotypes and omits some of them. Of approximately 30,000 clones in the sample, under 90% were seen once. Treatment reported: preoperative locoregional IRX-2 cytokine immunotherapy. The specimen was tumor tissue, collected after IRX-2 immunotherapy. These receptors were obtained from a human donor with breast cancer.

The V gene is TRBV11-3, the J gene TRBJ1-3; D is perhaps TRBD1 (5 bases). The ends were cut back, 1 base at V and 5 bases at J, with 9 bases in the middle. Germline V gene lookup returns CDR1 SGHNT and CDR2 YENEEA. CDR3 size: 14 residues. CDR3 bases: TGTGCCAGCAGCTTAGGCCCAGGGCGAAACACCATATATTTT. Protein: CASSLGPGRNTIYF.

Comment on this clone: The germline gene is not matched at one end of the junction; a read error may be the cause. This rearrangement joins TRBV6-8 to TRBJ2-5; D may be TRBD1 (5 bases). CDR3 size: 15 residues. Germline values: CDR1 MNHGY, CDR2 SAAAGT. CDR3 loop: CAISLTAIPQETQYF. The DNA of the CDR3 is TGTGCCATCAGTTTGACAGCCATCCCCCAAGAGACCCAGTACTTC.

The rearrangement links TRBV5-1 to TRBJ1-6, with a tentative D call TRBD1 (5 bases). CDR3 length: 14 amino acids. V lost 4 bases and J 8 bases, leaving 13 bases between the germline ends. Germline V gene sequence: CDR1 SGHRS, CDR2 YFSETQ. The CDR3 nucleotides are TGCGCCAGCAGCCCAATGCAGGGTGATTCACCCCTCCACTTT. Its protein product is CASSPMQGDSPLHF.

The CDR3 sequence is CASSLKDRTYNEQFF. The CDR3 DNA follows: TGTGCCAGCAGCTTGAAAGACCGAACCTACAATGAGCAGTTCTTC. This chain uses TRBV7-4 with TRBJ2-1; no reliable D call. This CDR3 spans 15 amino acids. Germline CDR1 is SGHVT and CDR2 is SQSDAQ. Trimming took off 3 bases at V and 2 bases at J, with 11 bases between the two ends.

The chain's CDR3 is CASSQDRPNNEQFF. DNA of the CDR3: TGCGCCAGCAGCCAAGATCGTCCGAACAATGAGCAGTTCTTC. The chain joins TRBV1 to TRBJ2-1. TRBV1 represents a pseudogene. CDR3 length: 14 residues.

This chain connects TRBV19 to TRBJ2-7, with TRBD1 identical over 10 bases. The CDR3 sequence is 15 residues long. V lost 4 bases, J lost 4 bases, and 7 bases stayed unmatched. Germline CDR1 reads LNHDA; CDR2 reads SQIVND (reference sequence). As DNA, the CDR3 is TGTGCCAGTAGTACGCGGGACAGGGGTCGGTACGAGCAGTACTTC. It specifies CASSTRDRGRYEQYF.

Here the CDR3 DNA reads TGTGCCAGCAGCTCGGGTTCTTTTGGCTGGGCGGGAGGACTACAAGAGACCCAGTACTTC. Translated: CASSSGSFGWAGGLQETQYF. The gene calls are TRBV11-3 and TRBJ2-5; 8 bases match TRBD2. After removal of 4 bases from V and 2 bases from J, the junction contained 21 bases not matched to a gene. Germline V CDR1 and CDR2: SGHNT, YENEEA. The CDR3 sequence is 20 residues long.

V and J are TRBV19 and TRBJ1-2; a weak D match, TRBD1 (6 bases). CDR1 LNHDA and CDR2 SQIVND come from the germline V gene (reference sequence). V lost 3 bases, J lost 11 bases, and 22 bases lay in between. This CDR3 contains 15 residues. The CDR3 is CASSISSWDNLGYTF. In DNA, the CDR3 is TGTGCCAGTAGTATTAGCTCTTGGGACAACCTTGGATACACCTTC.

This rearrangement joins TRBV6-8 to TRBJ1-2; perhaps TRBD1 as D (5 bases). Trimming took off 10 bases at V and 7 bases at J, with 16 bases between the two ends. CDR1 MNHGY and CDR2 SAAAGT come from the germline V gene. The CDR3 sequence is 12 residues long. The CDR3 bases are TGTGCCACCAATGCAGGGAATAGTGGCTACACCTTC. It specifies CATNAGNSGYTF.

The chain combines TRBV30 with TRBJ1-4; 8 positions agree with TRBD1. The germline CDR1 and CDR2 sequences are GTSNPN and SVGIG (reference sequence). V lost 5 bases and J lost 7; bases outside the gene matches: 6. The CDR3 is 13 amino acids. The CDR3 sequence: CAWGGQASEKLFF. In DNA, the CDR3 is TGTGCCTGGGGGGGACAGGCTAGTGAAAAACTGTTTTTT.

The chain uses TRBV29-1 and TRBJ1-2; D is ambiguous. Germline loops: CDR1 SQVTM, CDR2 ANQGSEA. CDR3 length equals 12 residues. The germline V and J ends were trimmed by 3 bases and 7 bases, with 12 bases remaining between them. The CDR3 here is CSVEGSGGGYTF. Written as DNA, the CDR3 is TGCAGCGTTGAGGGCAGCGGAGGTGGCTACACCTTC.

V usage is TRBV6-8 and J usage is TRBJ1-2; TRBD1 aligns across 7 bases. From germline, CDR1 is MNHGY and CDR2 SAAAGT. This CDR3 has 12 residues. Trimming at V came to 11 bases and at J to 5 bases, leaving 8 bases not matched to a gene. As DNA, the CDR3 is TGTGCCCTCGACAGGGTGGGTTATGGCTACACCTTC. It is translated as CALDRVGYGYTF.

The V gene is TRBV7-7, the J gene TRBJ2-5; tentative D call: TRBD1 (6 bases). Trimming pared 5 bases from V and 1 base from J, leaving 14 bases between. From germline, CDR1 is SSHAT and CDR2 FNYEAQ (reference sequence). This CDR3 has 15 residues. The CDR3 is CASSPEQGFQETQYF. In nucleotides, the CDR3 is TGTGCCAGCAGCCCCGAACAGGGTTTCCAAGAGACCCAGTACTTC.

The rearrangement joins TRBV6-8 to TRBJ1-1; tentatively, D is TRBD1 (5 bases). Germline loops: CDR1 MNHGY, CDR2 SAAAGT. This CDR3 has 14 amino acids. V was shortened by 5 bases and J by 1 base, with 11 bases between the two germline ends. CDR3: CASSDPGRNTEAFF. For the CDR3, the DNA is TGTGCCAGCAGTGACCCAGGGAGGAACACTGAAGCTTTCTTT.

This rearrangement joins TRBV6-8 to TRBJ2-2; a possible D gene is TRBD1 (5 bases). The CDR3 loop spans 18 amino acids. Looked up from germline, CDR1 is MNHGY and CDR2 is SAAAGT. Trimming pared 5 bases from V and 4 bases from J, leaving 23 bases between. CDR3 sequence (DNA): TGTGCCAGCAGTCCCCGGGCAGGGAAATTAAAATTCACCGGGGAGCTGTTTTTT. Residues: CASSPRAGKLKFTGELFF.

The rearrangement links TRBV11-3 to TRBJ2-2; D not certain. The CDR3 spans 15 residues. Trimming left V 2 bases short and J 1 base short, with 8 bases between. CDR1 and CDR2 (germline): SGHNT, YENEEA. The CDR3 bases are TGTGCCAGCAGCTTATCTTTTAGGAACACCGGGGAGCTGTTTTTT. Its translation: CASSLSFRNTGELFF. Drawing the rest from reference TRBV11-3 and TRBJ2-2, the complete variable domain is EAGVVQSPRYKIIEKKQPVAFWCNPISGHNTLYWYLQNLGQGPELLIRYENEEAVDDSQLPKDRFSAERLKGVDSTLKIQPAELGDSAVYLCASSLSFRNTGELFFGEGSRLTVL.

The V call is TRBV19, the J call TRBJ1-5; no reliable D call. Germline values: CDR1 LNHDA, CDR2 SQIVND (reference sequence). This CDR3 contains 15 residues. Trimming pared 3 bases from V and 2 bases from J, leaving 11 bases between. The CDR3 nucleotides are TGTGCCAGTAGTATGATGGGTAGGGGCAATCAGCCCCAGCATTTT. Its translation: CASSMMGRGNQPQHF.

This clone was found a few times. Other DNA sequences within the sample encode an identical CDR3. V gene TRBV11-3 combines with J gene TRBJ1-3, with D possibly TRBD1 on 5 matching bases. The CDR3 contains 14 residues. V dropped 1 base and J dropped 4 bases, with 8 bases sitting between them. Germline-derived CDR1 and CDR2 are SGHNT and YENEEA. Here the CDR3 DNA reads TGTGCCAGCAGCTTAGGAGGGACCGGAAACACCATATATTTT. It codes for CASSLGGTGNTIYF.

This chain links TRBV7-1 with TRBJ1-6; TRBD1 aligns across 7 bases. TRBV7-1 is labeled an ORF, and its function is uncertain. The CDR3 runs to 15 residues. CDR3 protein: CASRPWAAGGSPLHF. The CDR3 DNA is TGTGCAAGTCGCCCCTGGGCCGCAGGGGGTTCACCCCTCCACTTT.

The V and J genes are TRBV15 and TRBJ1-4; D is unresolved. The length of the CDR3 is 15 residues. CDR1 is LNHNV and CDR2 is YYDKDF in the germline V gene (reference sequence). V was pared by 0 bases and J by 3 bases, with 8 bases between. CDR3 sequence reads: CATSRDRWANEKLFF. The CDR3 coding sequence is TGTGCCACCAGCAGAGATCGGTGGGCTAATGAAAAACTGTTTTTT.

The rearrangement links TRBV19 to TRBJ1-2; perhaps TRBD1 as D (5 bases). Between the trimmed V and J ends, which lost 3 bases and 3 bases, there was a span of 11 bases. CDR1 is LNHDA, CDR2 SQIVND, per germline (reference sequence). The CDR3 contains 14 residues. The CDR3 DNA reads as TGTGCCAGTAGTATGATGGGGGGTTACTATGGCTACACCTTC. This encodes CASSMMGGYYGYTF.

The chain carries TRBV12-2 and TRBJ1-1; the D call TRBD1 from the table was never checked on the DNA. TRBV12-2 is tagged as a pseudogene. CDR3 length equals 14 residues. The CDR3 protein is CATRKNNMNTEAFF. DNA for the CDR3: TGTGCCACCCGAAAAAACAACATGAACACTGAAGCTTTCTTT.

CDR3 amino acids: CASSRRPGTATNEKLFF. CDR3 DNA: TGTGCCAGCAGCCGCCGCCCGGGGACAGCAACTAATGAAAAACTGTTTTTT. This chain connects TRBV14 to TRBJ1-4; 7 nucleotides match TRBD1. CDR1 is SGHDN, CDR2 FVKESK, per germline. The CDR3 extends over 17 amino acids. With V trimmed by 4 bases and J by 0 bases, 8 bases remained unmatched.

CDR3 in DNA: TGTGCCAGCAGTTACTCGATGGCGGCGAACACCGGGGAGCTGTTTTTT. Encoded protein: CASSYSMAANTGELFF. This chain joins TRBV6-8 and TRBJ2-2, with D unclear. The ends were cut back, 0 bases at V and 0 bases at J, with 8 bases in the middle. The CDR3 runs 16 residues. Germline V CDR1 and CDR2: MNHGY, SAAAGT.

V gene TRBV11-3 combines with J gene TRBJ1-1; TRBD1 might be the D (5 bases). CDR1 and CDR2 (germline): SGHNT, YENEEA. Trimming took 2 bases from V and 1 from J, leaving 11 bases between them. The CDR3 sequence is 15 residues long. CDR3 DNA: TGTGCCAGCAGCTTAACGGCAGGGAGGAACACTGAAGCTTTCTTT. Translated, it gives CASSLTAGRNTEAFF.